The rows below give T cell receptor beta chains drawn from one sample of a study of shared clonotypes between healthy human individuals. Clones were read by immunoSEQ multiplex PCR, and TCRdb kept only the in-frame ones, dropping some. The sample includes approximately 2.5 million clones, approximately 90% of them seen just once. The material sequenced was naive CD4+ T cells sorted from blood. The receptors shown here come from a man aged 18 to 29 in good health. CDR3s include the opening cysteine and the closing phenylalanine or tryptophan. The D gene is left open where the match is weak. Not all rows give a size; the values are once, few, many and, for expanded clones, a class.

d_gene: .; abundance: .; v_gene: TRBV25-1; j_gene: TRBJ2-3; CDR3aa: CASTAGTDTQYF; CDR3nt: TGTGCCAGCACGGCTGGAACAGATACGCAGTATTTT
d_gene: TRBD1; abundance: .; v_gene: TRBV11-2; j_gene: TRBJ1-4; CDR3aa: CASSLGPGQAYNEKLFF; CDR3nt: TGTGCCAGCAGCTTAGGACCTGGACAGGCTTATAATGAAAAACTGTTTTTT
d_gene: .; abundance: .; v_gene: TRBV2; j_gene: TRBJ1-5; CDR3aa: CASSEEIGPQHF; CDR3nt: TGTGCCAGCAGTGAAGAAATAGGGCCCCAGCATTTT
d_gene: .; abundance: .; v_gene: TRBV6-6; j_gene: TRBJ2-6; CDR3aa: CASTGSGANVLTF; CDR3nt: TGTGCCAGCACGGGTTCTGGGGCCAACGTCCTGACTTTC
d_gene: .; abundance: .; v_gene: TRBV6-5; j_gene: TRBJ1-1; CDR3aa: CASSKQGPAGAFF; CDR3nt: TGTGCCAGCAGCAAACAGGGACCAGCTGGAGCTTTCTTT
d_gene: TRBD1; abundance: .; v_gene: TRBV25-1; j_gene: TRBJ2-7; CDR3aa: CASSDPGQGSYEQYF; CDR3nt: TGTGCCAGCAGTGATCCGGGACAGGGCTCCTACGAGCAGTACTTC
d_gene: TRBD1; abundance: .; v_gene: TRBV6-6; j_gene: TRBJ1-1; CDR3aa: CASSLTGNTEAFF; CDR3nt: TGTGCCAGCAGTTTGACAGGGAATACTGAAGCTTTCTTT
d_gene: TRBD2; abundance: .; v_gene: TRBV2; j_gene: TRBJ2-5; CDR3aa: CASSLRLARETQYF; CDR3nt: TGTGCCAGCAGTCTTAGACTAGCTAGGGAGACCCAGTACTTC
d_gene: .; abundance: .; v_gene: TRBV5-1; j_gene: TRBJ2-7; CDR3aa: CASSLEGYYEQYF; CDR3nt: TGCGCCAGCAGCTTGGAAGGGTACTACGAGCAGTACTTC
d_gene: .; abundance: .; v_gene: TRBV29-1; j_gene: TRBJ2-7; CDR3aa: CSVEARLRGEQYF; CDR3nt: TGCAGCGTTGAGGCCCGTCTCCGGGGCGAGCAGTACTTC
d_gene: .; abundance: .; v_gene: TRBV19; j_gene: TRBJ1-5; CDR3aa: CASSSKQGNSNQPQHF; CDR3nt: TGTGCCAGTAGTAGCAAACAGGGAAATAGCAATCAGCCCCAGCATTTT
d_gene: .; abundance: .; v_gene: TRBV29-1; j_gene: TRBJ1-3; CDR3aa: CSVSTQATGGNTIYF; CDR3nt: TGCAGCGTAAGCACGCAGGCTACCGGAGGAAACACCATATATTTT
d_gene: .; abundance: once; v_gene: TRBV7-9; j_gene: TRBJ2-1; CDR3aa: CASSLEVTNEQFF; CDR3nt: TGTGCCAGCAGCTTAGAGGTCACCAATGAGCAGTTCTTC
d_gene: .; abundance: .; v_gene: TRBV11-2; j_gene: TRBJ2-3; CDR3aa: CASSLGGAAGSDTQYF; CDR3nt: TGTGCCAGCAGCTTAGGGGGGGCTGCGGGGTCAGATACGCAGTATTTT
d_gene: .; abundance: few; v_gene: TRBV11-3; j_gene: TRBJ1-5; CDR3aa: CASSPLLTQHF; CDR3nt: TGTGCCAGCAGTCCTCTTCTGACCCAGCATTTT
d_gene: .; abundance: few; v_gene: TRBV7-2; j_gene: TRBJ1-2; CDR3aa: CASSPQGGLYGYTF; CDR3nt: TGTGCCAGCAGCCCACAGGGTGGGCTTTATGGCTACACCTTC
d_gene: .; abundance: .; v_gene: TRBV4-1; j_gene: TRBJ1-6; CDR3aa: CASSQEGVNSPLHF; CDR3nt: TGCGCCAGCAGCCAAGAAGGGGTTAATTCACCCCTCCACTTT
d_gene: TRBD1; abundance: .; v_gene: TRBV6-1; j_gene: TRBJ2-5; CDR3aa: CASTNRGTETQYF; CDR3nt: TGTGCCAGCACAAACAGGGGGACTGAGACCCAGTACTTC
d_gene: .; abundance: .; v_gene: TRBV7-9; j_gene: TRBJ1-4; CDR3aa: CASSLGGGQANEKLFF; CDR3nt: TGTGCCAGCAGTTTGGGAGGGGGTCAAGCTAATGAAAAACTGTTTTTT
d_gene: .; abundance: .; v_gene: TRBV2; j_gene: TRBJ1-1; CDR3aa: CASSERGAGLGNTEAFF; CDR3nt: TGTGCCAGCAGTGAAAGAGGGGCCGGTCTGGGGAACACTGAAGCTTTCTTT
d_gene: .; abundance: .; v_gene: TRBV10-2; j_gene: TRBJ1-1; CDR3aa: CASARNTEAFF; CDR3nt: TGCGCCAGCGCTAGGAACACTGAAGCTTTCTTT
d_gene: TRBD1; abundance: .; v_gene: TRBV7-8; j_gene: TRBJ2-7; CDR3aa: CASSFPGQGANSYEQYF; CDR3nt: TGTGCCAGCAGCTTTCCGGGACAGGGGGCAAACTCCTACGAGCAGTACTTC
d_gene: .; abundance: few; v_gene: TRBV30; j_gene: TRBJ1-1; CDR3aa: CAWNRDGMNTEAFF; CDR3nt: TGTGCCTGGAATCGGGACGGAATGAACACTGAAGCTTTCTTT
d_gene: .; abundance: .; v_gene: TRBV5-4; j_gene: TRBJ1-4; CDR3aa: CASSSTGAQNEKLFF; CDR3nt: TGTGCCAGCAGCAGTACAGGCGCCCAGAATGAAAAACTGTTTTTT
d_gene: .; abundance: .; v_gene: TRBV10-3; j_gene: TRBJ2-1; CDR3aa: CAISDFDEQFF; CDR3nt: TGTGCCATCAGTGATTTCGATGAGCAGTTCTTC
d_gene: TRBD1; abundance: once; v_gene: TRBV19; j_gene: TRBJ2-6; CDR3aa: CASSSPRDRVNSGANVLTF; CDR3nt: TGTGCCAGTAGTAGTCCCCGGGACAGGGTAAACTCTGGGGCCAACGTCCTGACTTTC
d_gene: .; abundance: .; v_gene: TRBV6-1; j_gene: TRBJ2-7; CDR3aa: CASSEVARNSYEQYF; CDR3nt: TGTGCCAGCAGTGAAGTTGCGCGGAACTCCTACGAGCAGTACTTC
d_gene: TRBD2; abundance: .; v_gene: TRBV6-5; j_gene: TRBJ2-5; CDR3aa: CASRRAGGVQETQYF; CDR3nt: TGTGCCAGCAGAAGAGCGGGGGGGGTCCAAGAGACCCAGTACTTC
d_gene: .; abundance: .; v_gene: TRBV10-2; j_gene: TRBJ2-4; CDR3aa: CASSEQELNIQYF; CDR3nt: TGCGCCAGCAGTGAGCAGGAGCTTAACATTCAGTACTTC
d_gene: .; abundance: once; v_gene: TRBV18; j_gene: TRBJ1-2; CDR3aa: CASSPEDSFYGYTF; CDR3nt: TGTGCCAGCTCACCTGAGGACAGTTTCTATGGCTACACCTTC
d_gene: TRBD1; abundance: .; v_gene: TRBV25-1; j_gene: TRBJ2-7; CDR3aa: CASRGQGSSYEQYF; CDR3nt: TGTGCCAGCAGGGGACAGGGGTCATCCTACGAGCAGTACTTC
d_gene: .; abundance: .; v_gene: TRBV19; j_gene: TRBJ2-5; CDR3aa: CASSFSRETQYF; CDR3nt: TGTGCCAGTAGTTTTAGTCGAGAGACCCAGTACTTC
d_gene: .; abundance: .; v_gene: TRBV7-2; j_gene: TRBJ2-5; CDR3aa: CASSLAIRETQYF; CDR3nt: TGTGCCAGCAGCTTAGCCATTCGGGAGACCCAGTACTTC
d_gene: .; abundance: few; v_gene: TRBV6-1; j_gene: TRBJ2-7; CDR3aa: CASSGDNSYEQYF; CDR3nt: TGTGCCAGCAGTGGGGACAACTCCTACGAGCAGTACTTC
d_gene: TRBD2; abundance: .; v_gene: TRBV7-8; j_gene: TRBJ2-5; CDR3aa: CASSPAGLTQETQYF; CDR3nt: TGTGCCAGCAGCCCCGCGGGACTAACCCAAGAGACCCAGTACTTC
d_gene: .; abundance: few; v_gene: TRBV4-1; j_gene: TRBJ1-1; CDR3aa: CASSQDATVNTEAFF; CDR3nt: TGCGCCAGCAGCCAAGACGCGACAGTGAACACTGAAGCTTTCTTT
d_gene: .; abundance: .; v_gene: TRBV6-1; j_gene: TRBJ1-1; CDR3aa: CASSENRANTEAFF; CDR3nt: TGTGCCAGCAGTGAAAACAGGGCAAACACTGAAGCTTTCTTT
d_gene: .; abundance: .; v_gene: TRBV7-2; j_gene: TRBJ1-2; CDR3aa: CASSLAEGIYGYTF; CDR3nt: TGTGCCAGCAGCTTAGCGGAGGGCATCTATGGCTACACCTTC
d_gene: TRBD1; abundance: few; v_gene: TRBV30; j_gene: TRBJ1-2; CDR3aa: CAWDREGGYTF; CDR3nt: TGTGCCTGGGACAGGGAAGGAGGCTACACCTTC
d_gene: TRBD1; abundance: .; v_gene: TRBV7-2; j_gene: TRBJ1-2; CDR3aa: CASSLPGTGGVYGYTF; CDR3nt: TGTGCCAGCAGCTTACCCGGGACAGGGGGCGTCTATGGCTACACCTTC
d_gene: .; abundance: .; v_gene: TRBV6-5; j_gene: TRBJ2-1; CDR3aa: CASSYSFGQYYNEQFF; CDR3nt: TGTGCCAGCAGTTACTCCTTTGGACAATACTACAATGAGCAGTTCTTC
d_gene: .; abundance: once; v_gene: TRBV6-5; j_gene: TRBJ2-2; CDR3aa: CASSPIWGLTGELFF; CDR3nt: TGTGCCAGCAGTCCAATCTGGGGCCTCACCGGGGAGCTGTTTTTT
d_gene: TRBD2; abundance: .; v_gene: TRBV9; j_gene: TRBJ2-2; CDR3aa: CASSGRTSGRVVGELFF; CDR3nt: TGTGCCAGCAGCGGACGGACTAGCGGGAGGGTCGTCGGGGAGCTGTTTTTT
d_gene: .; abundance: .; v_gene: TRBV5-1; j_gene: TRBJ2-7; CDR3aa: CASSSISTLDEQYF; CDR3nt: TGCGCCAGCAGCTCAATCTCTACGCTCGACGAGCAGTACTTC
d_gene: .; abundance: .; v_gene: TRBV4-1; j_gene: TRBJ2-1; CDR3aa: CASSQGGLEYNEQFF; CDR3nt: TGCGCCAGCAGCCAAGGTGGATTAGAGTACAATGAGCAGTTCTTC